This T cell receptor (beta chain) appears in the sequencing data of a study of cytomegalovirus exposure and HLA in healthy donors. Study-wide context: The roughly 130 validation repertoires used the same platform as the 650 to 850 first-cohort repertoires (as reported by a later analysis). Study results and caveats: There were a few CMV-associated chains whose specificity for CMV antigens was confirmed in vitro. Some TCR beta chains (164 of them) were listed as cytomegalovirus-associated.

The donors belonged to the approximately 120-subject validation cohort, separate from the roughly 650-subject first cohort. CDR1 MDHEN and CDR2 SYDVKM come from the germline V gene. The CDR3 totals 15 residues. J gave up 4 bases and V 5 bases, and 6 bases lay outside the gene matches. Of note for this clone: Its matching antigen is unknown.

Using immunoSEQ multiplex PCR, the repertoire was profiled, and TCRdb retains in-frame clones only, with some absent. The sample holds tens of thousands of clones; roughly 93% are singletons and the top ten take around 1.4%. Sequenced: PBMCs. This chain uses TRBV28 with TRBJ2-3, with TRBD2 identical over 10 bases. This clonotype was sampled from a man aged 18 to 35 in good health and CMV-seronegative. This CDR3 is CASSPLAGVADTQYF. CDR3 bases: TGTGCCAGCAGTCCTCTAGCGGGAGTCGCAGATACGCAGTATTTT. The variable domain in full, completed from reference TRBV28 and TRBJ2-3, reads DVKVTQSSRYLVKRTGEKVFLECVQDMDHENMFWYRQDPGLGLRLIYFSYDVKMKEKGDIPEGYSVSREKKERFSLILESASTNQTSMYLCASSPLAGVADTQYFGPGTRLTVL.